One T cell receptor (beta chain) is described in this entry. Its antigen is not identified. Sequencing used immunoSEQ multiplex PCR; TCRdb keeps in-frame clones, though not all of them. The repertoire holds some 48,000 clones, with more than 70% as singletons. V lost 0 bases and J 1 base, leaving 8 bases between the germline ends. Germline CDR1 reads MNHEY; CDR2 reads SVGAGI. This CDR3 has 15 amino acids. These data are taken from a study of memory CD4+ T cells and cytomegalovirus serostatus. Study results and caveats: The CMV-associated TCR signature appears largely within the CD4+ memory repertoire. Each of approximately 61 CMV-associated TCRbeta sequences occurred in one to five individuals. A US-trained random forest predicted CMV serostatus with median AUC around 0.9.

The sort gate was single viable CD3+CD4+CD8-CD45RO+ cells for memory CD4+ T cells. The V call is TRBV6-5, the J call TRBJ2-3; no firm D call. The TCR comes from an adult in good health and CMV-seronegative. Sequencing was performed on memory CD4+ T cells from blood. For the CDR3, the DNA is TGTGCCAGCAGTTACTCGAAAACAGGCACAGATACGCAGTATTTT. Protein: CASSYSKTGTDTQYF.